This paragraph covers one T cell receptor beta chain sequence. This entry comes from a study of blood T cell repertoires in COVID-19. Study-wide context: From T cells, B-cell-depleted T cells, or PBMCs came the material, which was cDNA or gDNA.

Study members were between 18 and 89 years old and lived in 24 US regions. CDR3 size: 16 residues. Germline CDR1 and CDR2: LNHDA and SQIVND (reference sequence). V trimming: 8 bases; J trimming: 2 bases; junction bases outside the gene matches: 12. Generated by immunoSEQ multiplex PCR, the TCRdb table keeps only in-frame clones and is missing some. The sample has about 200,000 clones; approximately 86% are singletons. The clonotype comes from a young woman who had been exposed to COVID-19. V gene TRBV19 combines with J gene TRBJ2-3; 8 bases map to TRBD1. The sequenced material came from PBMCs or T cells enriched from blood (not recorded which). DNA for the CDR3: TGTGCCAGTGGGGGACAGGCCCAAGAGAACACAGATACGCAGTATTTT. Translated: CASGGQAQENTDTQYF.